This TCR beta chain was observed in a study of PD-L1 blockade in urothelial cancer. Study information: Blood was evaluated 3 weeks (second dose) and 6 weeks after therapy began.

V was trimmed by 9 bases and J by 6 bases, leaving 12 bases between them. The CDR3 runs 13 residues. Germline V gives CDR1 SGHAT, CDR2 FQNNGV. Profiled with immunoSEQ multiplex PCR; TCRdb holds only in-frame clones, not every one. The sample includes some 120,000 clones, about 89% seen only once; the top ten take 1.5% to 2%. Time point in this sample: peripheral blood 6 weeks after treatment start. Patients were living with locally advanced or metastatic urothelial carcinoma. The input for sequencing was PBMCs, taken around atezolizumab (anti-PD-L1) treatment. The receptor was isolated from a man aged 55 to 69 with urothelial cancer. The chain combines TRBV11-2 with TRBJ1-6, with D perhaps matching TRBD1 (5 bases). CDR3 residues: CARPDSANSPLHF. The CDR3 DNA follows: TGTGCCAGACCAGACAGCGCTAATTCACCCCTCCACTTT.